The entry that follows covers one TCR beta chain sequence. No antigen is known for it. This CDR3 comprises 16 residues. The V gene's germline CDR1 is SGHTA and CDR2 FQGNSA. Trimming stripped 6 bases from V and 3 bases from J, with 19 bases between. This was a survey-level run. Sequencing was performed with immunoSEQ multiplex PCR; in TCRdb, only in-frame clones are kept and a portion is missing. In the table there are roughly 38,000 clones, 75% to 85% of which are singletons. The data were obtained in a study of STAT5B mutations in CD4+ large granular lymphocyte leukemia. General observations from the study: No patients shared main leukemic clonotypes, though roughly 27% appeared at low frequency elsewhere. Patient CD4-sorted repertoires looked more clonal than healthy CD4+ repertoires, even without putative leukemic clones.

This TCR derives from a human donor in good health. This rearrangement joins TRBV7-2 to TRBJ2-3; tentative D call: TRBD1 (8 bases). Input material: CD4+ T cells from blood buffy coats. CDR3 DNA sequence: TGTGCCAGCAGTTACAGGGGGGGTGGGTGGACAGATACGCAGTATTTT. It yields the protein CASSYRGGGWTDTQYF.